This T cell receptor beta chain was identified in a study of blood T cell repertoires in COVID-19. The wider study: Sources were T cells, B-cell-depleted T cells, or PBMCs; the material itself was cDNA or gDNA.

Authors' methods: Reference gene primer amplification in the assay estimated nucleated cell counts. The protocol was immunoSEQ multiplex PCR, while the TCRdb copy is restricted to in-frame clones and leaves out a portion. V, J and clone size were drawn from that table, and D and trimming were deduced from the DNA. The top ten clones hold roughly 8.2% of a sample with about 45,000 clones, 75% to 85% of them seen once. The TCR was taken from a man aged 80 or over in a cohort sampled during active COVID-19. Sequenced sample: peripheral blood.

The CDR3 loop is CASSRQGATTEAFF. CDR3 nucleotide sequence: TGTGCCAGCTCCCGACAGGGGGCGACTACTGAAGCTTTCTTT. This rearrangement joins TRBV18 to TRBJ1-1, with TRBD1 matching 10 bases. Germline CDR1 KGHSH, CDR2 LQKENI. The CDR3 contains 14 residues. Losses at the gene ends were 6 bases for V and 5 bases for J; bases not matched to a gene: 6.